This T cell receptor beta chain is drawn from a study of cytomegalovirus exposure and HLA in healthy donors. Study conclusions and caveats: Some TCR beta chains (164 of them) were listed as cytomegalovirus-associated. Published work reported that the classifier diagnosed cytomegalovirus status with high specificity and sensitivity. In vitro data verified a few CMV-associated chains as specific for CMV antigens. That first-cohort TCR clusters tended to co-occur in the approximately 110 validation repertoires was found in a later analysis.

Comment on this clone: Antigen: not known.

The CDR3 length is 15 residues. The germline V gene has CDR1 SGHRS and CDR2 YFSETQ. Deletions cut 0 bases from V and 9 bases from J, with 16 bases between. Method: immunoSEQ multiplex PCR; TCRdb's copy keeps in-frame clones and lacks some. This repertoire shows 38,000 or so clones, approximately 92% found once; its top ten account for over 3%. The chain has TRBV5-1 and TRBJ2-1; D is unresolved. This sequence was found in a man between 18 and 35 years old in good health and CMV-seronegative. The sample consisted of PBMCs. The CDR3 DNA follows: TGCGCCAGCAGCTTGGGTCTCTTAACCCTAAGTGAGCAGTTCTTC. Amino acid sequence: CASSLGLLTLSEQFF.